The 28 T cell receptor beta chains below come from one sample, sequenced in a study of beta chain features in type 1 diabetes. Isolated RNA was reverse transcribed in full, so expressed TCRB transcripts were sequenced. Some clones are missing from TCRdb's copy, which holds only in-frame ones; the method was immunoSEQ multiplex PCR. The sample shows more than 300,000 clones, around an eighth of them seen only once. Sequences were obtained from naive CD4+ T cells from blood. These receptors were taken from a young man in good health.

V usage is TRBV11-3 and J usage is TRBJ2-3; the D is unclear. In germline, CDR1 is SGHNT, CDR2 YENEEA. The V end was cut by 5 bases, the J end by 3 bases, with 6 bases between. The CDR3 has 12 residues. CDR3 nucleotide sequence: TGTGCCAGCAGCCTCGGGACAGATACGCAGTATTTT. Its protein product is CASSLGTDTQYF.

The chain uses TRBV18 and TRBJ1-2; D unclear. CDR3 length: 15 residues. V was trimmed by 2 bases and J by 5 bases, leaving 15 bases between them. Germline V lookup: CDR1 KGHSH, CDR2 LQKENI. CDR3 in amino acids: CASSPWEEMNYGYTF. Here the CDR3 DNA reads TGTGCCAGCTCACCATGGGAGGAGATGAATTATGGCTACACCTTC.

This clone was observed a few times. The chain combines TRBV9 with TRBJ1-2, with a weak D call TRBD1 (5 bases). The V and J ends lost 3 bases and 4 bases respectively, with 7 bases between them. The CDR3 length is 12 residues. CDR1 is SGDLS, CDR2 YYNGEE, per germline. In DNA form, the CDR3 reads TGTGCCAGCAGCGCGGGACTCTATGGCTACACCTTC. It is translated as CASSAGLYGYTF.

The chain carries TRBV19 and TRBJ2-7; 9 bases are a match to TRBD2. Germline V CDR1 and CDR2: LNHDA, SQIVND (reference sequence). V was pared by 3 bases and J by 2 bases, with 11 bases of the junction left unmatched. This CDR3 is built from 17 residues. The DNA of the CDR3 is TGTGCCAGTAGTATCGGAGTGGGCCTAGCGGGAACCTACGAGCAGTACTTC. Residues: CASSIGVGLAGTYEQYF.

This clone occurred a few times. This rearrangement joins TRBV14 to TRBJ2-6; D remains unclear. CDR1 and CDR2 from the germline V gene are SGHDN and FVKESK. V lost 1 base to trimming and J lost 6 bases, with 13 bases between them. The CDR3 is made up of 16 amino acids. The CDR3 nucleotides read TGTGCCAGCAGCCAAGTCTCATGGCCCTCGGCCAACGTCCTGACTTTC. This sequence encodes CASSQVSWPSANVLTF.

This clone was observed a handful of times. V and J are TRBV5-4 and TRBJ2-1; TRBD2 matches 10 bases. After removal of 5 bases from V and 6 bases from J, the junction contained 5 bases not matched to a gene. This CDR3 region has 14 residues. Germline V gene lookup returns CDR1 SGHNT and CDR2 YYREEE (reference sequence). The CDR3 loop reads CASSYSGRSNEQFF. In DNA, the CDR3 is TGTGCCAGCAGTTATAGCGGGAGGAGCAATGAGCAGTTCTTC.

There are a few counts of this clone. This rearrangement joins TRBV7-2 to TRBJ2-1; D is possibly TRBD2 (5 bases). The germline V and J ends were trimmed by 5 bases and 4 bases, with 9 bases remaining between them. This CDR3 comprises 13 residues. The germline V gene has CDR1 SGHTA and CDR2 FQGNSA. The CDR3 region is CASSTSGYNEQFF. For the CDR3, the DNA is TGTGCCAGCAGCACTTCGGGGTACAATGAGCAGTTCTTC. Based on the CDR3 plus reference TRBV7-2 and TRBJ2-1, the full variable domain is GAGVSQSPSNKVTEKGKDVELRCDPISGHTALYWYRQSLGQGLEFLIYFQGNSAPDKSGLPSDRFSAERTGGSVSTLTIQRTQQEDSAVYLCASSTSGYNEQFFGPGTRLTVL.

A few counts support this clone. The chain carries TRBV6-1 and TRBJ2-2; TRBD2 might be the D (5 bases). V was pared by 6 bases and J by 5 bases, with 16 bases between. Germline V lookup: CDR1 MNHNS, CDR2 SASEGT. The CDR3 consists of 15 residues. CDR3 in DNA: TGTGCCAGCAGCCTTCAGGCGGGTTCGACCGGGGAGCTGTTTTTT. Encoded protein: CASSLQAGSTGELFF.

This clone was picked up a small number of times. The chain has TRBV28 and TRBJ2-2; possible D gene TRBD2, 5 bases. V shed 7 bases and J shed 1 base, with 10 bases lying between them. The CDR3 runs 14 residues. Looked up from germline, CDR1 is MDHEN and CDR2 is SYDVKM. This CDR3 is CASINGGNTGELFF. CDR3 DNA: TGTGCCAGCATCAATGGAGGGAACACCGGGGAGCTGTTTTTT.

This chain links TRBV21-1 with TRBJ1-1; the table's D call TRBD1 went unverified against the DNA. TRBV21-1 is described as a pseudogene. The CDR3 has 17 residues. The chain's CDR3 is CASSKVTGTGGNTEAFF. The CDR3 nucleotides are TGTGCCAGCAGCAAAGTGACCGGGACAGGGGGGAACACTGAAGCTTTCTTT.

This clone appeared a few times. The V call is TRBV5-4, the J call TRBJ1-1, with unresolved D. The CDR3 length is 14 residues. The germline V and J ends were trimmed by 4 bases and 6 bases, with 16 bases remaining between them. Per germline, CDR1 SGHNT and CDR2 YYREEE (reference sequence). CDR3 sequence reads: CASSVVGRKAEAFF. CDR3 bases: TGTGCCAGCAGCGTTGTGGGCAGGAAGGCTGAAGCTTTCTTT.

This clone was recorded a few times. The rearrangement joins TRBV6-5 to TRBJ2-7, with TRBD2 matching over 9 bases. Germline V gene lookup returns CDR1 MNHEY and CDR2 SVGAGI. V lost 0 bases to trimming and J lost 2 bases; unmatched junction nucleotides: 5. This CDR3 has 16 amino acids. The DNA for the CDR3 is TGTGCCAGCAGTTACTCCTATAGCGGGAGAACCTACGAGCAGTACTTC. Amino acids: CASSYSYSGRTYEQYF.

The sample holds a few counts of this clone. The gene calls are TRBV15 and TRBJ1-6; TRBD1 is a possible D gene (6 bases). The CDR3 contains 14 residues. From germline, CDR1 is LNHNV and CDR2 YYDKDF (reference sequence). Trimming pared 4 bases from V and 4 bases from J, leaving 8 bases between. The CDR3 DNA follows: TGTGCCACCAGCACTGGACAGTATAATTCACCCCTCCACTTT. Its translation: CATSTGQYNSPLHF.

The sample holds a few counts of this clone. The genes are TRBV6-5 and TRBJ1-4; the D is unclear. The V and J ends lost 5 bases and 3 bases respectively, with 7 bases between them. Per germline, CDR1 MNHEY and CDR2 SVGAGI. The CDR3 totals 13 residues. CDR3 bases: TGTGCCAGCAGTCTTCCCCCTAATGAAAAACTGTTTTTT. Residues: CASSLPPNEKLFF.

The chain couples TRBV5-6 to TRBJ1-2; D is unresolved. V was clipped by 4 bases and J by 3 bases, with 10 bases between them. The CDR3 consists of 13 residues. Germline V CDR1 and CDR2: SGHDT, YYEEEE. CDR3 region: CASSPTIDYGYTF. The CDR3, as DNA: TGTGCCAGCAGCCCAACAATTGACTATGGCTACACCTTC.

The chain links TRBV13 to TRBJ2-7; no reliable D call. The CDR3 consists of 13 residues. V gave up 6 bases and J gave up 7 bases, with 16 bases separating them. The germline V gene has CDR1 PRHDT and CDR2 FYEKMQ (reference sequence). The DNA for the CDR3 is TGTGCCAGCAGACCACCCACGGTTGAGGAGCAGTACTTC. It codes for CASRPPTVEEQYF.

This clone has only a few counts. The gene calls are TRBV10-3 and TRBJ2-2; possible D gene TRBD1, 6 bases. This CDR3 region has 14 residues. The V and J ends lost 6 bases and 5 bases respectively, with 13 bases between them. CDR1 is ENHRY and CDR2 is SYGVKD in the germline V gene. The CDR3 loop reads CAISRQDTTGELFF. CDR3 DNA sequence: TGTGCCATCAGCAGACAGGATACGACCGGGGAGCTGTTTTTT.

A few counts support this clone. The chain's CDR3 is CASTPQERNYGYTF. The CDR3, as DNA: TGTGCCAGCACACCACAGGAACGAAACTATGGCTACACCTTC. V gene TRBV28 combines with J gene TRBJ1-2, with D possibly TRBD1 on 5 matching bases. V lost 7 bases and J 2 bases, leaving 14 bases between the germline ends. The CDR3 loop spans 14 amino acids. Germline CDR1 MDHEN, CDR2 SYDVKM.

CDR3 amino acids: CASSLGDRDRGELFF. CDR3 coding DNA: TGCGCCAGCAGCTTGGGGGACAGGGATCGTGGGGAGCTGTTTTTT. The rearrangement links TRBV5-1 to TRBJ2-2; 9 bases are shared with TRBD1. V lost 0 bases to trimming and J lost 8 bases; unmatched junction nucleotides: 5. CDR1 is SGHRS and CDR2 is YFSETQ in the germline V gene. The CDR3 spans 15 residues. Together with reference TRBV5-1 and TRBJ2-2, the CDR3 gives the full variable domain: KAGVTQTPRYLIKTRGQQVTLSCSPISGHRSVSWYQQTPGQGLQFLFEYFSETQRNKGNFPGRFSGRQFSNSRSEMNVSTLELGDSALYLCASSLGDRDRGELFFGEGSRLTVL.

The rearrangement uses TRBV21-1 and TRBJ2-2; the DNA was not compared with TRBD1, the D call given in the table. TRBV21-1 is given as a pseudogene. The CDR3 totals 13 residues. The CDR3 reads CASVTGLGGELFF. In nucleotides, the CDR3 is TGTGCCAGCGTGACAGGGTTGGGCGGGGAGCTGTTTTTT.

J is TRBJ2-6 and V is TRBV5-1; 7 bases line up with TRBD1. CDR3 length: 14 amino acids. The trim removed 4 bases at V and 3 bases at J, leaving 1 base unmatched. The germline gives CDR1 SGHRS, CDR2 YFSETQ. In DNA form, the CDR3 reads TGCGCCAGCAGCACAGGGGTTGGGGCCAACGTCCTGACTTTC. It yields the protein CASSTGVGANVLTF.

This clone was recorded a few times. The chain is built from TRBV11-2 and TRBJ2-5; tentative D call: TRBD1 (6 bases). The CDR3 totals 15 residues. V was pared by 4 bases and J by 0 bases, with 12 bases between. CDR1 and CDR2 from the germline V gene are SGHAT and FQNNGV. CDR3 loop: CASSSQTGYQETQYF. The CDR3 nucleotides are TGTGCCAGCAGCTCGCAAACAGGGTACCAAGAGACCCAGTACTTC.

This clone was detected a few times. The V and J genes are TRBV4-3 and TRBJ1-2; D unclear. Trimming pared 4 bases from V and 4 bases from J, leaving 19 bases between. The CDR3 length is 16 residues. From germline, CDR1 is LGHNA and CDR2 YSLEER. The CDR3 is CASSPLGSGFGYGYTF. The CDR3 region has the DNA TGCGCCAGCAGCCCCCTCGGGTCGGGGTTCGGCTATGGCTACACCTTC.

This clone has only a few counts. The chain joins TRBV11-2 to TRBJ2-6; D not resolved. Germline V gives CDR1 SGHAT, CDR2 FQNNGV. The V gene lost 3 bases and the J gene lost 0 bases, with 12 bases spanning the gap. The CDR3 loop spans 17 amino acids. CDR3 bases: TGTGCCAGCAGCTTGAGGCAGCTATTCTCTGGGGCCAACGTCCTGACTTTC. This sequence encodes CASSLRQLFSGANVLTF. Filled out from reference TRBV11-2 and TRBJ2-6, the complete variable domain reads EAGVAQSPRYKIIEKRQSVAFWCNPISGHATLYWYQQILGQGPKLLIQFQNNGVVDDSQLPKDRFSAERLKGVDSTLKIQPAKLEDSAVYLCASSLRQLFSGANVLTFGAGSRLTVL.

This clone was picked up a small number of times. This sequence joins TRBV5-1 and TRBJ2-7; 7 bases are shared with TRBD2. V lost 2 bases, J lost 0 bases, and 8 bases stayed unmatched. Per germline, CDR1 SGHRS and CDR2 YFSETQ. This CDR3 is 16 amino acids long. DNA of the CDR3: TGCGCCAGCAGCTTACCCTTGGGGGGGAGCTCCTACGAGCAGTACTTC. Protein product: CASSLPLGGSSYEQYF.

V is TRBV11-3 and J is TRBJ2-7, with 15 bases lining up with TRBD2. Germline CDR1 reads SGHNT; CDR2 reads YENEEA. J lost 4 bases, V lost 5 bases, and 9 bases had no gene match. The CDR3 has 17 residues. CDR3 amino acids: CASSRTSGRDYTYEQYF. CDR3 nucleotides: TGTGCCAGCAGCAGGACTAGCGGGAGGGACTATACTTACGAGCAGTACTTC.

This clone was picked up a small number of times. In the same sample, other DNA sequences code for this CDR3. This chain links TRBV7-2 with TRBJ2-3, with TRBD1 as a possible D gene (5 bases). The V gene lost 0 bases and the J gene lost 1 base, with 8 bases spanning the gap. CDR3 length: 15 residues. CDR1 is SGHTA, CDR2 FQGNSA, per germline. The CDR3 region is CASSLAGAGTDTQYF. DNA for the CDR3: TGTGCCAGCAGCTTAGCAGGGGCAGGCACAGATACGCAGTATTTT.

This clone has only a few counts. The rearrangement joins TRBV27 to TRBJ2-5, with 9 nucleotides matching TRBD2. The germline V gene has CDR1 MNHEY and CDR2 SMNVEV (reference sequence). The CDR3 spans 13 residues. V trimming: 6 bases; J trimming: 4 bases; junction bases outside the gene matches: 3. The CDR3 bases are TGTGCCAGCAGACCAGCGGGAGGAGAGACCCAGTACTTC. Translation: CASRPAGGETQYF.